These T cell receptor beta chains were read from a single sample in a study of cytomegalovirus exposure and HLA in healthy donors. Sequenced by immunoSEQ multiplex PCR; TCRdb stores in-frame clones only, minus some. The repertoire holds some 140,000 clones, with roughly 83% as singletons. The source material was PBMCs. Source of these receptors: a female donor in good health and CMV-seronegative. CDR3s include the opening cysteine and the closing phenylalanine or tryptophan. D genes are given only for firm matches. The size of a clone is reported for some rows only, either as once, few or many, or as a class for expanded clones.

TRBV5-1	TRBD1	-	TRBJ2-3	TGCGCCAGCAGCTTCACCGGGACAGCCGGCACAGATACGCAGTATTTT	CASSFTGTAGTDTQYF
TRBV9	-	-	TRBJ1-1	TGTGCCAGCAGCGTCCGAGGTTTGAGCACTGAAGCTTTCTTT	CASSVRGLSTEAFF
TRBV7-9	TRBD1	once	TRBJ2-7	TGTGCCAGCAGCACAGCCGGGACAGGTGTTCGCGAGCAGTACTTC	CASSTAGTGVREQYF
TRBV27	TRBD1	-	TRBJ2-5	TGTGCCAGCAGTTCACTCGGGACAGGCAGGGGAGAGACCCAGTACTTC	CASSSLGTGRGETQYF
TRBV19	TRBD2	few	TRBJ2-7	TGTGCCAGTAGTGGACTAGTGAGCTCCTACGAGCAGTACTTC	CASSGLVSSYEQYF
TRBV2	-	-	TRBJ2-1	TGTGCCAGCACCCCCTTCCGTGAGCAGTTCTTC	CASTPFREQFF
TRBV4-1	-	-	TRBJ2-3	TGCGCCAGCAGCCGGAGAGTTGGAGATACGCAGTATTTT	CASSRRVGDTQYF
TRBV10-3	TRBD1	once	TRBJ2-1	TGTGCCATCAGTGTCGGGACAGACAATGAGCAGTTCTTC	CAISVGTDNEQFF
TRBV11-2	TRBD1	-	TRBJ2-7	TGTGCCAGCAGCCTACAAAGGGGGCCCTACGAGCAGTACTTC	CASSLQRGPYEQYF
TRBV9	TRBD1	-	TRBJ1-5	TGTGCCAGCAGCCCCCTGGCAGGGGGCGAACAGCCCCAGCATTTT	CASSPLAGGEQPQHF
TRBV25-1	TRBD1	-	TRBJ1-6	TGTGCCATCCACGAATCAGGGGGATCACCCCTCCACTTT	CAIHESGGSPLHF
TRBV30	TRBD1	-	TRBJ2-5	TGTGCCCGGAGTGTGAACAGGGGTGAGACCCAGTACTTC	CARSVNRGETQYF
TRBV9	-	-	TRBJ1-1	TGTGCCAGCAGCGTAGGTATACAGGGTGAAGCTTTCTTT	CASSVGIQGEAFF
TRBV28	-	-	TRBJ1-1	TGTGCCAGCAGTTCAGGCGTGAACCCTGAAGCTTTCTTT	CASSSGVNPEAFF
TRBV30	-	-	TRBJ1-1	TGTGCCTGGAGTCCGAGGACTGAAGCTTTCTTT	CAWSPRTEAFF
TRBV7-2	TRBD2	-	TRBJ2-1	TGTGCCAGCAGCCCAGCGCGGGGGAGCTCCTACAATGAGCAGTTCTTC	CASSPARGSSYNEQFF
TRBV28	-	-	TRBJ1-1	TGTGCCAGCAGTGGGGACTCGGGGGTGTCTGAAGCTTTCTTT	CASSGDSGVSEAFF
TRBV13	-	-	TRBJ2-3	TGTGCCAGCAGCTTATTTACTGTCACAGATACGCAGTATTTT	CASSLFTVTDTQYF
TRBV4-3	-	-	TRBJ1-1	TGCGCCAGCAGCCAAGTAGTTTCTGGTGAAGCTTTCTTT	CASSQVVSGEAFF
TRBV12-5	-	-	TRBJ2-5	TGTGCTAGTGGCCCCACCATGACAGGCTCGAGTGAGACCCAGTACTTC	CASGPTMTGSSETQYF
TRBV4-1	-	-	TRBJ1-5	TGCGCCAGCAGCCGCCAGGGGTCCGGCCAGCCCCAGCATTTT	CASSRQGSGQPQHF
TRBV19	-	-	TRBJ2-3	TGTGCCAGTGCCCCCCCGCCGGGGGGCATAACGGATACGCAGTATTTT	CASAPPPGGITDTQYF
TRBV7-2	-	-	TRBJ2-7	TGTGCCAGCAGCCTGTCGGGGACTTTCGCCTACGAGCAGTACTTC	CASSLSGTFAYEQYF
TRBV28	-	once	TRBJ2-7	TGTGCCAGCAGAATTACAGCGGACTCCTACGAGCAGTACTTC	CASRITADSYEQYF
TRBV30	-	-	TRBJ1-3	TGTGCCTGCACCACTAAGACAGCTGGAAACACCATATATTTT	CACTTKTAGNTIYF
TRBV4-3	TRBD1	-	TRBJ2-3	TGCGCCAGCAGCCAAGATACATCGGACAGGGTTTTAGATACGCAGTATTTT	CASSQDTSDRVLDTQYF
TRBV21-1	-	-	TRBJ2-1	TGTGCCAGCAGCAAAAGAGAGCGGGGGTTCTACAATGAGCAGTTCTTC	CASSKRERGFYNEQFF
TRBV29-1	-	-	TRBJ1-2	TGCAGCGTTGAGGCCCTCCGGCGGATAGGATATGGCTACACCTTC	CSVEALRRIGYGYTF
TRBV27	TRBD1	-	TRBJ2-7	TGTGCCAGCAGTTTATCGACCAGGGGGCCCTACGAGCAGTACTTC	CASSLSTRGPYEQYF
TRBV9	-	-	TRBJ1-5	TGTGCCAGCAGCCCCAGAGGAGGGGAGCCCCAGCATTTT	CASSPRGGEPQHF
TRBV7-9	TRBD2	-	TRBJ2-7	TGTGCCAGCAGCTCCAGACTAGCAGGAGGCTTCTACGAGCAGTACTTC	CASSSRLAGGFYEQYF
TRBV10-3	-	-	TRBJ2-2	TGTGCCATCAGTGAGTCAGTGGTAGCGAGTACCGGGGAGCTGTTTTTT	CAISESVVASTGELFF
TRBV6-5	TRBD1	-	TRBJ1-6	TGTGCCAGCAGTCCCTCTATGACAGGGGATTCACCCCTCCACTTT	CASSPSMTGDSPLHF
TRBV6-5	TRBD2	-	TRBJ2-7	TGTGCCAGCAGTTACTCGACAGCGGGAGACTACGAGCAGTACTTC	CASSYSTAGDYEQYF
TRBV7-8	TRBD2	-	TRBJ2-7	TGTGCCAGCAGCTCCAGAGCGGCAGGACTAGCGGGAGTTTACGAGCAGTACTTC	CASSSRAAGLAGVYEQYF
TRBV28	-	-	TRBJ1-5	TGTGCCAGCAGCCCCCCCGGAGGGAGTGGACCCCAGCATTTT	CASSPPGGSGPQHF
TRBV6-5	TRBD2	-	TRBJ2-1	TGTGCCAGCAGTTCCCTCCGGGGGGGGGAGCAGTTCTTC	CASSSLRGGEQFF
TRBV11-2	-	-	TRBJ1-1	TGTGCCAGCAGCTTGAGAACTGAAGCTTTCTTT	CASSLRTEAFF
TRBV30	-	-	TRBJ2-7	TGTGCCTGGAGTGGGCAAGCTGGGAGCGAGCAGTACTTC	CAWSGQAGSEQYF
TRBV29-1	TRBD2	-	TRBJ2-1	TGCAGCATGACTAGCGGGACCTACCAACGTTACAATGAGCAGTTCTTC	CSMTSGTYQRYNEQFF
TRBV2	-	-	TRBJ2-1	TGTGCCAGCAGTGTAGGAACTAGAATTTCCAGTGAGCAGTTCTTC	CASSVGTRISSEQFF